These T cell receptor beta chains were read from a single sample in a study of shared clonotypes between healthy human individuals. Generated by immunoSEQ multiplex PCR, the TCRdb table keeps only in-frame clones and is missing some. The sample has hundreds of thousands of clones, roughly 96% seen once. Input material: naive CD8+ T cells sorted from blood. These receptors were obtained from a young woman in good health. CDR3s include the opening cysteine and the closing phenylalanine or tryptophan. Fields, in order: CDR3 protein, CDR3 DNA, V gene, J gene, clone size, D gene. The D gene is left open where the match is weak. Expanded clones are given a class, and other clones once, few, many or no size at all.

CDR3 protein: CASSVARGSNNEQFF
CDR3 DNA: TGTGCCAGCAGCGTAGCCCGGGGGAGCAACAATGAGCAGTTCTTC
V gene: TRBV9
J gene: TRBJ2-1
clone size: NA
D gene: NA

CDR3 protein: CASSHPLAGGLYYEQYF
CDR3 DNA: TGTGCCAGCAGCCACCCACTAGCGGGAGGGCTCTACTACGAGCAGTACTTC
V gene: TRBV4-2
J gene: TRBJ2-7
clone size: NA
D gene: TRBD2

CDR3 protein: CASSFRLNEQFF
CDR3 DNA: TGTGCCAGCAGTTTTAGACTAAATGAACAGTTCTTC
V gene: TRBV28
J gene: TRBJ2-1
clone size: NA
D gene: NA

CDR3 protein: CASSLAVGRQETQYF
CDR3 DNA: TGTGCCAGCAGCTTGGCCGTTGGGCGACAAGAGACCCAGTACTTC
V gene: TRBV5-4
J gene: TRBJ2-5
clone size: NA
D gene: NA

CDR3 protein: CASSSLSGPSNTGELFF
CDR3 DNA: TGTGCCAGCAGCTCTCTTAGCGGGCCTTCGAACACCGGGGAGCTGTTTTTT
V gene: TRBV5-5
J gene: TRBJ2-2
clone size: NA
D gene: TRBD2

CDR3 protein: CASSFGSGANEQFF
CDR3 DNA: TGTGCCAGCAGTTTCGGTAGCGGGGCTAATGAGCAGTTCTTC
V gene: TRBV27
J gene: TRBJ2-1
clone size: once
D gene: TRBD2

CDR3 protein: CASRMGTRPYNEQFF
CDR3 DNA: TGTGCCAGCAGGATGGGGACTAGACCCTACAATGAGCAGTTCTTC
V gene: TRBV27
J gene: TRBJ2-1
clone size: once
D gene: TRBD2

CDR3 protein: CASSSGTSGEQYF
CDR3 DNA: TGTGCCAGCAGCTCCGGGACTAGTGGCGAGCAGTACTTC
V gene: TRBV7-9
J gene: TRBJ2-7
clone size: NA
D gene: TRBD2

CDR3 protein: CAISAEDRAGQPQHF
CDR3 DNA: TGTGCCATCAGTGCTGAGGACAGGGCGGGTCAGCCCCAGCATTTT
V gene: TRBV10-3
J gene: TRBJ1-5
clone size: NA
D gene: TRBD1

CDR3 protein: CASSYDIDEKLFF
CDR3 DNA: TGTGCCAGCAGTTATGACATAGATGAAAAACTGTTTTTT
V gene: TRBV28
J gene: TRBJ1-4
clone size: NA
D gene: NA

CDR3 protein: CASSDRTGLSTDTQYF
CDR3 DNA: TGTGCCAGCAGTGACCGAACGGGACTCAGCACAGATACGCAGTATTTT
V gene: TRBV6-4
J gene: TRBJ2-3
clone size: NA
D gene: NA

CDR3 protein: CASSPGTSGLYEQYF
CDR3 DNA: TGTGCCAGCAGTCCCGGGACTAGCGGATTATACGAGCAGTACTTC
V gene: TRBV27
J gene: TRBJ2-7
clone size: NA
D gene: TRBD2

CDR3 protein: CASSSRTLGSYNEQFF
CDR3 DNA: TGTGCCAGCAGCTCCCGGACCCTGGGGTCCTACAATGAGCAGTTCTTC
V gene: TRBV11-3
J gene: TRBJ2-1
clone size: NA
D gene: NA

CDR3 protein: CASSLGGSGELFF
CDR3 DNA: TGTGCCAGCAGCTTAGGGGGGTCCGGGGAGCTGTTTTTT
V gene: TRBV11-2
J gene: TRBJ2-2
clone size: NA
D gene: NA

CDR3 protein: CASSRGSGELFF
CDR3 DNA: TGTGCCAGCAGCAGGGGCTCCGGGGAGCTGTTTTTT
V gene: TRBV9
J gene: TRBJ2-2
clone size: NA
D gene: NA

CDR3 protein: CASSYSPGYSNQPQHF
CDR3 DNA: TGTGCCAGCAGTTACTCGCCTGGATATAGCAATCAGCCCCAGCATTTT
V gene: TRBV6-6
J gene: TRBJ1-5
clone size: NA
D gene: NA

CDR3 protein: CASSLLGEDTYEQYF
CDR3 DNA: TGTGCCAGCAGTTTATTAGGTGAGGACACCTACGAGCAGTACTTC
V gene: TRBV27
J gene: TRBJ2-7
clone size: NA
D gene: NA

CDR3 protein: CASSNLNEQFF
CDR3 DNA: TGTGCCAGCAGCAATCTCAATGAGCAGTTCTTC
V gene: TRBV5-4
J gene: TRBJ2-1
clone size: NA
D gene: NA

CDR3 protein: CASSLEVPSGSYEQYF
CDR3 DNA: TGTGCCAGCAGCTTAGAAGTGCCTAGCGGGAGTTACGAGCAGTACTTC
V gene: TRBV11-1
J gene: TRBJ2-7
clone size: once
D gene: TRBD2

CDR3 protein: CASSLGLGTEAFF
CDR3 DNA: TGTGCCAGCAGCTTAGGGCTAGGGACTGAAGCTTTCTTT
V gene: TRBV5-5
J gene: TRBJ1-1
clone size: NA
D gene: NA

CDR3 protein: CASSLHQGVGTDTQYF
CDR3 DNA: TGTGCCAGCAGCTTACATCAGGGAGTAGGCACAGATACGCAGTATTTT
V gene: TRBV11-1
J gene: TRBJ2-3
clone size: NA
D gene: NA

CDR3 protein: CASSWEEVLSKGTDTQYF
CDR3 DNA: TGTGCCAGCAGTTGGGAAGAAGTCCTCTCGAAGGGCACAGATACGCAGTATTTT
V gene: TRBV28
J gene: TRBJ2-3
clone size: NA
D gene: NA

CDR3 protein: CASSNGPYFGEAFF
CDR3 DNA: TGTGCCAGTAGTAACGGACCTTACTTCGGCGAAGCTTTCTTT
V gene: TRBV19
J gene: TRBJ1-1
clone size: NA
D gene: NA

CDR3 protein: CASSLAGAPNTEAFF
CDR3 DNA: TGCGCCAGCAGCTTGGCCGGGGCCCCGAACACTGAAGCTTTCTTT
V gene: TRBV5-1
J gene: TRBJ1-1
clone size: NA
D gene: NA

CDR3 protein: CASSSSGWETQYF
CDR3 DNA: TGTGCCAGCAGCTCGAGCGGTTGGGAGACCCAGTACTTC
V gene: TRBV5-6
J gene: TRBJ2-5
clone size: NA
D gene: NA

CDR3 protein: CASSLGRGTTEAFF
CDR3 DNA: TGTGCCAGCAGCTTAGGCAGGGGAACCACTGAAGCTTTCTTT
V gene: TRBV13
J gene: TRBJ1-1
clone size: NA
D gene: NA

CDR3 protein: CASSLQGSEQYF
CDR3 DNA: TGTGCCAGCAGCTTGCAGGGCTCCGAGCAGTACTTC
V gene: TRBV5-4
J gene: TRBJ2-7
clone size: NA
D gene: NA

CDR3 protein: CASSLMGGETGELFF
CDR3 DNA: TGTGCCAGCAGCTTGATGGGAGGGGAGACCGGGGAGCTGTTTTTT
V gene: TRBV5-6
J gene: TRBJ2-2
clone size: NA
D gene: TRBD2

CDR3 protein: CASSLPRGLAGGYEQYF
CDR3 DNA: TGTGCCAGCAGTTTACCCCGGGGACTAGCGGGAGGGTACGAGCAGTACTTC
V gene: TRBV28
J gene: TRBJ2-7
clone size: NA
D gene: TRBD2

CDR3 protein: CSARQGGEQFF
CDR3 DNA: TGCAGTGCTAGGCAGGGCGGTGAGCAGTTCTTC
V gene: TRBV20-1
J gene: TRBJ2-1
clone size: NA
D gene: NA

CDR3 protein: CATSRGSRSNQPQHF
CDR3 DNA: TGTGCCACCAGCAGGGGTTCAAGGAGCAATCAGCCCCAGCATTTT
V gene: TRBV15
J gene: TRBJ1-5
clone size: NA
D gene: NA

CDR3 protein: CASSPGTGGYEQFF
CDR3 DNA: TGTGCCAGCAGTCCCGGGACAGGGGGATATGAGCAGTTCTTC
V gene: TRBV27
J gene: TRBJ2-1
clone size: once
D gene: TRBD1

CDR3 protein: CASSPVSGAYNEQFF
CDR3 DNA: TGTGCCAGTAGTCCCGTGAGTGGGGCCTACAATGAGCAGTTCTTC
V gene: TRBV19
J gene: TRBJ2-1
clone size: NA
D gene: NA

CDR3 protein: CSVLSPGQGDTEAFF
CDR3 DNA: TGCAGCGTTCTTTCTCCGGGACAGGGAGACACTGAAGCTTTCTTT
V gene: TRBV29-1
J gene: TRBJ1-1
clone size: NA
D gene: TRBD1

CDR3 protein: CAWSDGTVYGYTF
CDR3 DNA: TGTGCCTGGAGTGACGGGACAGTGTATGGCTACACCTTC
V gene: TRBV30
J gene: TRBJ1-2
clone size: NA
D gene: TRBD1

CDR3 protein: CASSQDPGYQPQHF
CDR3 DNA: TGTGCCAGCAGCCAAGATCCGGGTTATCAGCCCCAGCATTTT
V gene: TRBV4-2
J gene: TRBJ1-5
clone size: NA
D gene: NA

CDR3 protein: CASSPRSNTGELFF
CDR3 DNA: TGTGCCAGCAGTCCCAGGTCGAACACCGGGGAGCTGTTTTTT
V gene: TRBV5-8
J gene: TRBJ2-2
clone size: NA
D gene: NA

CDR3 protein: CASSEIIRVGTDTQYF
CDR3 DNA: TGTGCCAGCAGTGAAATCATCAGGGTTGGAACAGATACGCAGTATTTT
V gene: TRBV6-1
J gene: TRBJ2-3
clone size: NA
D gene: NA